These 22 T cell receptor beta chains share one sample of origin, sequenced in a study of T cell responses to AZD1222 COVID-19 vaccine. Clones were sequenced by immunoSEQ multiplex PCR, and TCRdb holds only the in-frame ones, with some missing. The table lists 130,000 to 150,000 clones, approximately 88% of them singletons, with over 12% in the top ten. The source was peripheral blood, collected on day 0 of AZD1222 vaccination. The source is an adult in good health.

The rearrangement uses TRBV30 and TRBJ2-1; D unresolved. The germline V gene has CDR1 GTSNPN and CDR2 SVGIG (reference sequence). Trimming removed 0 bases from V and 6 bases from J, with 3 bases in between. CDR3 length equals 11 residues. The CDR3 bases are TGTGCCTGGAGTGTAGTCAATGAGCAGTTCTTC. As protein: CAWSVVNEQFF.

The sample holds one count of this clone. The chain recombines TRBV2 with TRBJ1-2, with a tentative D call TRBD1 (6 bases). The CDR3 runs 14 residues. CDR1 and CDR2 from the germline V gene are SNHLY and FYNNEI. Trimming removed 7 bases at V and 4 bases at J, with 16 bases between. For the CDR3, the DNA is TGTGCCAGCACTCGGGACACTTTTATCTATGGCTACACCTTC. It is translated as CASTRDTFIYGYTF.

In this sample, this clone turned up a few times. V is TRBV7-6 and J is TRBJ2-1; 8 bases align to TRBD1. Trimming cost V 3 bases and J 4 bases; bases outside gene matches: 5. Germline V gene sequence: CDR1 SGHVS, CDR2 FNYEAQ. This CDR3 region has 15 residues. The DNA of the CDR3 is TGTGCCAGCAGCTTTCAGGGGGCTAATTACAATGAGCAGTTCTTC. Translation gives CASSFQGANYNEQFF.

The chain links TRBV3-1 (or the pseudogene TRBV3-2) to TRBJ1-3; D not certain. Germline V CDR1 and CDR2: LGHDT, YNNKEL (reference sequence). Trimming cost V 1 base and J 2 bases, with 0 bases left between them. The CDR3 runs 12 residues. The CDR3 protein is CASSQAGNTIYF. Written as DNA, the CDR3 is TGTGCCAGCAGCCAAGCTGGAAACACCATATATTTT.

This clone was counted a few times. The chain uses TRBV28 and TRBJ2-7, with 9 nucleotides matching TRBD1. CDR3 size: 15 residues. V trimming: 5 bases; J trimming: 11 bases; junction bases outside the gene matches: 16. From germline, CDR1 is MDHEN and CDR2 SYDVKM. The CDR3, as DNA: TGTGCCAGCAGTATCCCCGGTGGGACAGGGACACTAAAGTACTTC. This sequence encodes CASSIPGGTGTLKYF. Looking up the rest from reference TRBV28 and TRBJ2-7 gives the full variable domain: DVKVTQSSRYLVKRTGEKVFLECVQDMDHENMFWYRQDPGLGLRLIYFSYDVKMKEKGDIPEGYSVSREKKERFSLILESASTNQTSMYLCASSIPGGTGTLKYFGPGTRLTVT.

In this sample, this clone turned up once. The CDR3 reads CASRATGSGNQPQHF. The CDR3 coding sequence is TGTGCCAGCAGAGCCACAGGGTCGGGCAATCAGCCCCAGCATTTT. V gene TRBV6-4 combines with J gene TRBJ1-5; D possibly corresponds to TRBD1 (6 bases). V lost 6 bases to trimming and J lost 2 bases, with 14 bases between them. This CDR3 spans 15 amino acids. The germline gives CDR1 MRHNA, CDR2 SNTAGT.

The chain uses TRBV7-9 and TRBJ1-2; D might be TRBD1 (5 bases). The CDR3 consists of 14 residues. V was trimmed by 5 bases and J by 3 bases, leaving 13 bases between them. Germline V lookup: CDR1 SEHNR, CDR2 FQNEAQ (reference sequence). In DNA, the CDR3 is TGTGCCAGCAGCCCACTCGGAGGGGACTATGGCTACACCTTC. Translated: CASSPLGGDYGYTF.

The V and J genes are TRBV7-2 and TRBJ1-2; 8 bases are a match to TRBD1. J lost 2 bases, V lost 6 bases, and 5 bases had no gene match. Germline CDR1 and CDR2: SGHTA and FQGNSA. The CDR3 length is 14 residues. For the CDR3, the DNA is TGTGCCAGCAGGCCAGGGGGCGCGAACTATGGCTACACCTTC. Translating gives CASRPGGANYGYTF.

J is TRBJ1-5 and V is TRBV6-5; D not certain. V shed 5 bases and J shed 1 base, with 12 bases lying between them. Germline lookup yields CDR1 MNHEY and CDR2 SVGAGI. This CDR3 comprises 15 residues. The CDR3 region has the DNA TGTGCCAGCAGTCCCACGGACGCCAGCAATCAGCCCCAGCATTTT. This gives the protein CASSPTDASNQPQHF.

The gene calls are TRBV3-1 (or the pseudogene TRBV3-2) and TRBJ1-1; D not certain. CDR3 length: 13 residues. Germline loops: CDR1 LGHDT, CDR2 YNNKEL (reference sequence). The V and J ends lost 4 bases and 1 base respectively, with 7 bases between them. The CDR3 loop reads CASSLGRNTEAFF. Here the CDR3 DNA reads TGTGCCAGCAGCCTCGGGCGGAACACTGAAGCTTTCTTT.

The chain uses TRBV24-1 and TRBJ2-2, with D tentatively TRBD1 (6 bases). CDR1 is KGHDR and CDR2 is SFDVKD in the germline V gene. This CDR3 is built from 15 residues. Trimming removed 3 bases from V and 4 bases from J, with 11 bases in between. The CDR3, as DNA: TGTGCCACCAGTGATGTAACAGGGACCACCGGGGAGCTGTTTTTT. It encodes CATSDVTGTTGELFF.

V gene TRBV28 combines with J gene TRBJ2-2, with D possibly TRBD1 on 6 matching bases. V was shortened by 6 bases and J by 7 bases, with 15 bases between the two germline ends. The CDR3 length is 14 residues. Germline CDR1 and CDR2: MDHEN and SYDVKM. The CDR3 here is CASRPGQRSGELFF. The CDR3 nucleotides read TGTGCCAGCAGGCCGGGACAACGGAGCGGGGAGCTGTTTTTT.

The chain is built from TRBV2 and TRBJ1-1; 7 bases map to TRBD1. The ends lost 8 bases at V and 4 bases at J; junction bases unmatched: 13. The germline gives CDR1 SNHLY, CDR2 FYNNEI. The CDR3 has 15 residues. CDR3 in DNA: TGTGCCAGCTCACGACAGGGCTTCGCCCTCACTGAAGCTTTCTTT. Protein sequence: CASSRQGFALTEAFF.

The CDR3, as DNA: TGTGCCAGCAGTTTAACAGGGGACCTGGGGAATTCACCCCTCCACTTT. It encodes CASSLTGDLGNSPLHF. This chain uses TRBV28 with TRBJ1-6, with TRBD1 matching over 7 bases. CDR1 is MDHEN and CDR2 is SYDVKM in the germline V gene. There are 16 residues in the CDR3. V lost 2 bases, J lost 7 bases, and 8 bases stayed unmatched.

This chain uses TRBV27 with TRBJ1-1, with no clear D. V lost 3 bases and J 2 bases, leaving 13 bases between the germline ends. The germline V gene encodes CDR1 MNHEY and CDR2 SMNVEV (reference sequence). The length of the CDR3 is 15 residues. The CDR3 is CASSFALTGNTEAFF. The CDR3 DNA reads TGTGCCAGCAGTTTCGCCCTAACTGGAAACACTGAAGCTTTCTTT.

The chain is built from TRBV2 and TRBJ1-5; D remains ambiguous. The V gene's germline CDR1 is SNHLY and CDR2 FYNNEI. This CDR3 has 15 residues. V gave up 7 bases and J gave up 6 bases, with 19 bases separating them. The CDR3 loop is CASKRRESAPQPQHF. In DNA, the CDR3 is TGTGCCAGCAAGAGGAGGGAGTCCGCTCCTCAGCCCCAGCATTTT.

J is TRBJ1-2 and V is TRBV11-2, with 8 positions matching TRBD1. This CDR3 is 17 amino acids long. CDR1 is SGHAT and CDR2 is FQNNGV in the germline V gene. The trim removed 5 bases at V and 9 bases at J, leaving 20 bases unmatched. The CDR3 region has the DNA TGTGCCAGCAGCCCAGGAGGTCTCGCCGGGACAGGCCAAAGCTACACCTTC. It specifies CASSPGGLAGTGQSYTF. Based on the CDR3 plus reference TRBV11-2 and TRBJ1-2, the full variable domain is EAGVAQSPRYKIIEKRQSVAFWCNPISGHATLYWYQQILGQGPKLLIQFQNNGVVDDSQLPKDRFSAERLKGVDSTLKIQPAKLEDSAVYLCASSPGGLAGTGQSYTFGSGTRLTVV.

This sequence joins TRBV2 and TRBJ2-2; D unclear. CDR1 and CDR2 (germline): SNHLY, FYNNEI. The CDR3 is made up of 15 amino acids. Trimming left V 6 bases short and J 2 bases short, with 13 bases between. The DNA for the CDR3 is TGTGCCAGCAGGGGGATCTCGGCAAACACCGGGGAGCTGTTTTTT. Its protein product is CASRGISANTGELFF. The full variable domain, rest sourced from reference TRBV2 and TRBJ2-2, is EPEVTQTPSHQVTQMGQEVILRCVPISNHLYFYWYRQILGQKVEFLVSFYNNEISEKSEIFDDQFSVERPDGSNFTLKIRSTKLEDSAMYFCASRGISANTGELFFGEGSRLTVL.

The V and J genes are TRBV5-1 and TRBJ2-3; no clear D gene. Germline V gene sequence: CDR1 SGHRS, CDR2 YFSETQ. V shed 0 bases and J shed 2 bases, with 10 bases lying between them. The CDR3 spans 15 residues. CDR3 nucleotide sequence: TGCGCCAGCAGCTTGGCTCTTAGGGCCACAGATACGCAGTATTTT. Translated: CASSLALRATDTQYF. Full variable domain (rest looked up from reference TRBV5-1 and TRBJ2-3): KAGVTQTPRYLIKTRGQQVTLSCSPISGHRSVSWYQQTPGQGLQFLFEYFSETQRNKGNFPGRFSGRQFSNSRSEMNVSTLELGDSALYLCASSLALRATDTQYFGPGTRLTVL.

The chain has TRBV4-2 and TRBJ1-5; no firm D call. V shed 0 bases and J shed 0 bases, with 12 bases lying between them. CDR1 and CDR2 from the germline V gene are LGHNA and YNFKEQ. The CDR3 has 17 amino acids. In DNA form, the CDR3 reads TGTGCCAGCAGCCAAGATTGGAGCAGTTATAGCAATCAGCCCCAGCATTTT. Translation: CASSQDWSSYSNQPQHF.

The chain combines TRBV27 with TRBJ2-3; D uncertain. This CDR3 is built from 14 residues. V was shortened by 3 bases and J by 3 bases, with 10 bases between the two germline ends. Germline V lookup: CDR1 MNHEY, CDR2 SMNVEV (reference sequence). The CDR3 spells CASSFRTHTDTQYF. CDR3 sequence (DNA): TGTGCCAGCAGTTTTCGAACCCATACAGATACGCAGTATTTT.

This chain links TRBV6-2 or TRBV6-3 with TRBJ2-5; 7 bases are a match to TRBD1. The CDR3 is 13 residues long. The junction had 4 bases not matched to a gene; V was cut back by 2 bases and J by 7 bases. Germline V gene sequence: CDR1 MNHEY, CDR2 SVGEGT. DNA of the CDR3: TGTGCCAGCAGTTACCAGGGGGAAAGGACCCAGTACTTC. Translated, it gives CASSYQGERTQYF.